These 27 T cell receptor beta chains share one sample of origin, sequenced in a study of PD-1 blockade in classical Hodgkin lymphoma. Brentuximab vedotin exposure varied, and every patient relapsed after autologous stem cell transplantation. TCRdb keeps only in-frame clones here, not all; method: immunoSEQ multiplex PCR. The table records under 100,000 clones, approximately 88% of them present only once. The sample was peripheral blood mononuclear cells (PBMCs), taken at baseline. The origin of the receptors is a human donor with classical Hodgkin lymphoma.

The J gene is TRBJ1-1, the V gene TRBV27; D is uncertain. The CDR3 runs 15 residues. V lost 2 bases to trimming and J lost 0 bases, with 10 bases between them. Germline CDR1 MNHEY, CDR2 SMNVEV (reference sequence). CDR3: CASSLKGLMNTEAFF. In nucleotides, the CDR3 is TGTGCCAGCAGTTTAAAAGGACTTATGAACACTGAAGCTTTCTTT.

The rearrangement joins TRBV9 to TRBJ2-1, with D possibly being TRBD2 (5 bases). Germline V gives CDR1 SGDLS, CDR2 YYNGEE. Trimming stripped 4 bases from V and 6 bases from J, with 20 bases between. CDR3 length: 16 amino acids. Here the CDR3 reads CASSLLPGSRGNEQFF. In nucleotides, the CDR3 is TGTGCCAGCAGCCTACTTCCGGGCTCCCGGGGCAATGAGCAGTTCTTC.

This clone was picked up one time. The chain recombines TRBV6-6 with TRBJ2-2; D not resolved. Per the germline V gene, CDR1 is MNHNY and CDR2 is SVGAGI (reference sequence). V lost 5 bases to trimming and J lost 6 bases, with 10 bases between them. There are 13 residues in the CDR3. The CDR3 reads CASSTLDPGELFF. The DNA of the CDR3 is TGTGCCAGCAGTACTTTGGATCCCGGGGAGCTGTTTTTT.

The chain joins TRBV29-1 to TRBJ2-1; 10 bases are shared with TRBD2. Germline V CDR1 and CDR2: SQVTM, ANQGSEA. V shed 4 bases and J 13 bases; nucleotides not matched to a gene: 4. CDR3 length: 11 amino acids. The CDR3 coding sequence is TGCAGCGTTGGTAGCGGGAGGCCTCAGTTCTTC. Encoded protein: CSVGSGRPQFF.

The rearrangement joins TRBV14 to TRBJ1-2; no reliable D call. Germline V gene data show CDR1 as SGHDN and CDR2 as FVKESK. The V and J ends lost 0 bases and 0 bases respectively, with 8 bases between them. The CDR3 runs 15 residues. Here the CDR3 reads CASSQEAGTNYGYTF. The CDR3 nucleotides read TGTGCCAGCAGCCAAGAGGCCGGAACTAACTATGGCTACACCTTC.

The chain joins TRBV9 to TRBJ2-7; no clear D gene. Between the trimmed V and J ends, which lost 4 bases and 0 bases, there was a span of 11 bases. CDR1 and CDR2 from the germline V gene are SGDLS and YYNGEE. The CDR3 extends over 14 amino acids. CDR3 in DNA: TGTGCCAGCAGCCTCGATAGCCTCTCCTACGAGCAGTACTTC. It codes for CASSLDSLSYEQYF.

V and J are TRBV9 and TRBJ1-2; weak D call: TRBD1 (6 bases). The CDR3 runs 14 residues. Germline-derived CDR1 and CDR2 are SGDLS and YYNGEE. The V end was cut by 3 bases, the J end by 2 bases, with 11 bases between. CDR3 sequence (DNA): TGTGCCAGCAGCGGCCTAACAGGGAACTATGGCTACACCTTC. It translates to CASSGLTGNYGYTF.

This chain links TRBV7-2 with TRBJ2-5; D is perhaps TRBD2 (7 bases). Germline CDR1 SGHTA, CDR2 FQGNSA. The CDR3 is made up of 17 amino acids. Trimming cost V 4 bases and J 5 bases, with 23 bases left between them. The CDR3 reads CASSSGLAGALGETQYF. The DNA for the CDR3 is TGTGCCAGCAGCTCTGGACTTGCGGGGGCGTTGGGGGAGACCCAGTACTTC.

This sequence joins TRBV5-8 and TRBJ1-5; D unresolved. The germline V gene has CDR1 SGHTS and CDR2 YDEGEE. Trimming pared 4 bases from V and 2 bases from J, leaving 13 bases between. The CDR3 totals 15 residues. CDR3 bases: TGTGCCAGCAGCCCAACAGTTCGCGGCAATCAGCCCCAGCATTTT. This translates into CASSPTVRGNQPQHF.

A single count supports this clone. This chain connects TRBV19 to TRBJ2-2; D might be TRBD1 (6 bases). CDR1 is LNHDA and CDR2 is SQIVND in the germline V gene (reference sequence). Trimming shortened V by 3 bases and J by 4 bases, and 9 bases separated the two germline ends. The CDR3 extends over 14 amino acids. The CDR3 loop is CASSILGGTGELFF. CDR3 nucleotide sequence: TGTGCCAGTAGTATCCTAGGGGGCACCGGGGAGCTGTTTTTT.

The chain couples TRBV10-3 to TRBJ1-1; tentatively, D is TRBD1 (6 bases). The CDR3 length is 16 residues. V lost 0 bases, J lost 1 base, and 12 bases lay in between. Looked up from germline, CDR1 is ENHRY and CDR2 is SYGVKD. For the CDR3, the DNA is TGTGCCATCAGTGAGTCAGGTACAGGGAGGAACACTGAAGCTTTCTTT. Translating it yields CAISESGTGRNTEAFF.

CDR3 coding DNA: TGTGCCATCAGTGCTGGACTAGGGGGAGAGACCCAGTACTTC. Residues: CAISAGLGGETQYF. The gene calls are TRBV10-3 and TRBJ2-5; a weak D match, TRBD2 (7 bases). The CDR3 is made up of 14 amino acids. The V end was cut by 4 bases, the J end by 4 bases, with 13 bases between. Germline lookup yields CDR1 ENHRY and CDR2 SYGVKD.

The V and J genes are TRBV4-1 and TRBJ2-1; D is perhaps TRBD1 (6 bases). Trimming removed 2 bases at V and 5 bases at J, with 10 bases between. The germline CDR1 and CDR2 sequences are MGHRA and YSYEKL. The CDR3 is made up of 14 amino acids. The CDR3: CASSQRTADNEQFF. CDR3 in DNA: TGCGCCAGCAGCCAACGGACAGCAGACAATGAGCAGTTCTTC.

The chain couples TRBV15 to TRBJ1-4, with D unresolved. The CDR3 runs 13 residues. Germline values: CDR1 LNHNV, CDR2 YYDKDF (reference sequence). The ends were cut back, 8 bases at V and 8 bases at J, with 15 bases in the middle. CDR3 coding DNA: TGTGCCACCTCGAGAGCCACACCCGAAAAACTGTTTTTT. Its protein is CATSRATPEKLFF.

This sequence joins TRBV7-2 and TRBJ2-4, with D tentatively TRBD1 (9 bases). The V gene lost 5 bases and the J gene lost 6 bases, with 17 bases spanning the gap. The CDR3 covers 15 residues. Germline V gives CDR1 SGHTA, CDR2 FQGNSA. CDR3 in amino acids: CASSRQGGLVNIQYF. The CDR3 nucleotides read TGTGCCAGCAGCAGACAGGGGGGACTAGTAAACATTCAGTACTTC.

The V gene is TRBV7-3, the J gene TRBJ2-1; TRBD2 aligns across 12 bases. The CDR3 is 13 residues long. V lost 2 bases to trimming and J lost 10 bases; unmatched junction nucleotides: 0. Germline CDR1 is SGHTA and CDR2 is FQGTGA. The CDR3 nucleotides read TGTGCCAGCAGCTTAGGACTAGCGGGGGAGCAGTTCTTC. It is translated as CASSLGLAGEQFF.

The chain recombines TRBV10-3 with TRBJ2-2; no definite D call. The germline V and J ends were trimmed by 6 bases and 2 bases, with 10 bases remaining between them. CDR3 size: 14 residues. The V gene's germline CDR1 is ENHRY and CDR2 SYGVKD. CDR3 nucleotide sequence: TGTGCCATCAGGATAGCTGCAAACACCGGGGAGCTGTTTTTT. It specifies CAIRIAANTGELFF.

V and J are TRBV5-1 and TRBJ1-1; no clear D gene. Germline CDR1 is SGHRS and CDR2 is YFSETQ. The CDR3 is 13 residues long. Trimming took off 4 bases at V and 3 bases at J, with 10 bases between the two ends. The CDR3 nucleotides are TGCGCCAGCAGCCCCCCTGGGGACACTGAAGCTTTCTTT. Residues: CASSPPGDTEAFF.

V usage is TRBV11-2 and J usage is TRBJ2-7, with a tentative D call TRBD2 (7 bases). The CDR3 has 16 amino acids. CDR1 is SGHAT, CDR2 FQNNGV, per germline. V was pared by 5 bases and J by 0 bases, with 17 bases between. The CDR3 nucleotides read TGTGCCAGCAGCCTTAGCCGGGGGGCAAGCTCCTACGAGCAGTACTTC. Amino acids: CASSLSRGASSYEQYF.

The rearrangement uses TRBV6-1 and TRBJ1-1; D ambiguous. V shed 6 bases and J shed 4 bases, with 9 bases lying between them. The CDR3 length is 12 residues. Germline V CDR1 and CDR2: MNHNS, SASEGT. CDR3 protein: CASRGGGTEAFF. Here the CDR3 DNA reads TGTGCCAGCAGGGGAGGAGGCACTGAAGCTTTCTTT.

This chain connects TRBV5-1 to TRBJ2-7, with 8 nucleotides matching TRBD1. The J segment lost 5 bases and the V segment lost 4 bases, leaving 11 bases of the junction unmatched. CDR1 is SGHRS, CDR2 YFSETQ, per germline. This CDR3 has 15 residues. CDR3 bases: TGCGCCAGCAGCAAAGCTTCAGGGGGCGTCGACGAGCAGTACTTC. Encoded protein: CASSKASGGVDEQYF.

This clone was recorded a few times. This chain connects TRBV5-4 to TRBJ2-3, with 10 positions matching TRBD1. This CDR3 region has 15 residues. The V and J ends lost 6 bases and 1 base, in that order; junction bases with no gene match: 5. Per germline, CDR1 SGHNT and CDR2 YYREEE (reference sequence). Here the CDR3 reads CASTQTGGGTDTQYF. CDR3 coding DNA: TGTGCCAGCACCCAGACAGGGGGCGGCACAGATACGCAGTATTTT.

A few counts support this clone. V and J are TRBV6-1 and TRBJ2-7; 7 nucleotides match TRBD1. The germline V gene has CDR1 MNHNS and CDR2 SASEGT. V was clipped by 6 bases and J by 9 bases; unmatched bases: 17. CDR3 length equals 15 residues. For the CDR3, the DNA is TGTGCCAGCAGCCCGGGACAGAGTTTCTACGAGTGGCAGTACTTC. The encoded protein is CASSPGQSFYEWQYF.

This clone was seen a handful of times. This rearrangement joins TRBV7-2 to TRBJ2-7; 13 nucleotides match TRBD2. V lost 7 bases, J lost 3 bases, and 3 bases stayed unmatched. The CDR3 length is 14 residues. The germline V gene has CDR1 SGHTA and CDR2 FQGNSA. The CDR3 spells CASTRLAGGYEQYF. The DNA of the CDR3 is TGTGCCAGCACCCGACTAGCGGGGGGCTACGAGCAGTACTTC.

The chain is built from TRBV29-1 and TRBJ2-1; 8 positions match TRBD2. Per germline, CDR1 SQVTM and CDR2 ANQGSEA. Unmatched junction bases numbered 9, after V lost 4 bases and J lost 4 bases. The CDR3 spans 15 residues. The CDR3 region is CSVVGLASGYNEQFF. CDR3 DNA: TGCAGCGTTGTGGGTTTGGCTAGCGGGTACAATGAGCAGTTCTTC.

V usage is TRBV11-2 and J usage is TRBJ1-4; D is perhaps TRBD1 (6 bases). V lost 5 bases and J 0 bases, leaving 13 bases between the germline ends. This CDR3 region has 16 residues. The germline V gene has CDR1 SGHAT and CDR2 FQNNGV. The CDR3 here is CASSPGQPATNEKLFF. The CDR3 coding sequence is TGTGCCAGCAGCCCAGGACAGCCAGCAACTAATGAAAAACTGTTTTTT.

The chain links TRBV30 to TRBJ2-7; 7 bases are shared with TRBD2. This CDR3 is 15 amino acids long. V shed 0 bases, J shed 3 bases, and the junction held 8 bases outside the gene matches. Germline V gene data show CDR1 as GTSNPN and CDR2 as SVGIG (reference sequence). Here the CDR3 DNA reads TGTGCCTGGAGTGTAGGGGCGGGAGAACGCTACGAGCAGTACTTC. Its protein is CAWSVGAGERYEQYF.